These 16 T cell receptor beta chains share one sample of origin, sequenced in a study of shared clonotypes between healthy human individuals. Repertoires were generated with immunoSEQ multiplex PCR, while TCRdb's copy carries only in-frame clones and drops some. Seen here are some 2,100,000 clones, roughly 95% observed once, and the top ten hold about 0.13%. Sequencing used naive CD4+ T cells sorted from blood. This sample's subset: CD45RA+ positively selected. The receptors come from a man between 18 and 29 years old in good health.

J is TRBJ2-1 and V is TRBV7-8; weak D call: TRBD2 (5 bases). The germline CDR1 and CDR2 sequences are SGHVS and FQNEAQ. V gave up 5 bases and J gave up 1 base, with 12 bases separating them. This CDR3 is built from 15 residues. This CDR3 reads CASSRPRGSYNEQFF. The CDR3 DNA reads TGTGCCAGCAGCCGTCCCCGGGGATCCTACAATGAGCAGTTCTTC. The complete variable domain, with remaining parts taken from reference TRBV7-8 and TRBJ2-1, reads GAGVSQSPRYKVAKRGQDVALRCDPISGHVSLFWYQQALGQGPEFLTYFQNEAQLDKSGLPSDRFFAERPEGSVSTLKIQRTQQEDSAVYLCASSRPRGSYNEQFFGPGTRLTVL.

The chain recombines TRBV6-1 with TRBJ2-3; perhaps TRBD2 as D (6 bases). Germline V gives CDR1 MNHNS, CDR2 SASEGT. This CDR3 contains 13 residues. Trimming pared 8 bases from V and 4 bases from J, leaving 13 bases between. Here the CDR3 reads CASSFGGADTQYF. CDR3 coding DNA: TGTGCCAGCTCTTTCGGGGGAGCAGATACGCAGTATTTT.

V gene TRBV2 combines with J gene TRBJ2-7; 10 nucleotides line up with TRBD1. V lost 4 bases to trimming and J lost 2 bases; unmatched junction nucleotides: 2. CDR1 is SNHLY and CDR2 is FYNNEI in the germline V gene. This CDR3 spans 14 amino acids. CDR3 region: CASSVGQGTYEQYF. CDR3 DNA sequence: TGTGCCAGCAGTGTGGGACAGGGGACCTACGAGCAGTACTTC. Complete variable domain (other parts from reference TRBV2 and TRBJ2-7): EPEVTQTPSHQVTQMGQEVILRCVPISNHLYFYWYRQILGQKVEFLVSFYNNEISEKSEIFDDQFSVERPDGSNFTLKIRSTKLEDSAMYFCASSVGQGTYEQYFGPGTRLTVT.

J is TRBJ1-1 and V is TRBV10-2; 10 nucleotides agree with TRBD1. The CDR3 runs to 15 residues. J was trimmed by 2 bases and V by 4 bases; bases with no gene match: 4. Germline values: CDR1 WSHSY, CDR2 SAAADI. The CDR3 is CASSGQGARNTEAFF. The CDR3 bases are TGCGCCAGCAGTGGACAGGGGGCGCGTAACACTGAAGCTTTCTTT.

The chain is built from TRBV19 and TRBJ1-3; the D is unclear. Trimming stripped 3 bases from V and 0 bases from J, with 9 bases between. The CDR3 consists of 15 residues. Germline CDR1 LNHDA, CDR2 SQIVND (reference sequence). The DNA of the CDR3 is TGTGCCAGTAGTATCGACGGCGTCTCTGGAAACACCATATATTTT. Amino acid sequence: CASSIDGVSGNTIYF.

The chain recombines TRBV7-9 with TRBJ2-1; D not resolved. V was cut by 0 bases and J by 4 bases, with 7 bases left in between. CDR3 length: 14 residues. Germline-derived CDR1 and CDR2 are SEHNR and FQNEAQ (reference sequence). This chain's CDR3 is CASSLASTYNEQFF. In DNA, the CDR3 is TGTGCCAGCAGCTTAGCGTCGACTTACAATGAGCAGTTCTTC.

CDR3 sequence (DNA): TGTGCCAGCTCACTAGGCGGTATTCAATACAATGAGCAGTTCTTC. The encoded protein is CASSLGGIQYNEQFF. The rearrangement uses TRBV18 and TRBJ2-1, with D unresolved. From germline, CDR1 is KGHSH and CDR2 LQKENI. Trimming removed 4 bases from V and 4 bases from J, with 14 bases in between. The CDR3 length is 15 residues. Variable domain in full (rest from reference TRBV18 and TRBJ2-1): NAGVMQNPRHLVRRRGQEARLRCSPMKGHSHVYWYRQLPEEGLKFMVYLQKENIIDESGMPKERFSAEFPKEGPSILRIQQVVRGDSAAYFCASSLGGIQYNEQFFGPGTRLTVL.

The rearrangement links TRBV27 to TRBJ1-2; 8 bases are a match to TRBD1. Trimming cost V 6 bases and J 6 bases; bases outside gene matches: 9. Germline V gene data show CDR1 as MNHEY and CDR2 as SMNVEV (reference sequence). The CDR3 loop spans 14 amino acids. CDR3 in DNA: TGTGCCAGCAGACCGACAGGGGTGGTGAATGGCTACACCTTC. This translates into CASRPTGVVNGYTF.

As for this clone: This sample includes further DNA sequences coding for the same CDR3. CDR3 amino acids: CAWSPGTGYEQYF. CDR3 in DNA: TGTGCCTGGAGCCCAGGGACAGGCTACGAGCAGTACTTC. The V call is TRBV30, the J call TRBJ2-7; 8 bases line up with TRBD1. The J segment lost 3 bases and the V segment lost 3 bases, leaving 4 bases of the junction unmatched. The germline gives CDR1 GTSNPN, CDR2 SVGIG (reference sequence). The CDR3 extends over 13 amino acids. Using reference TRBV30 and TRBJ2-7 for the parts outside the CDR3, the full variable domain is SQTIHQWPATLVQPVGSPLSLECTVEGTSNPNLYWYRQAAGRGLQLLFYSVGIGQISSEVPQNLSASRPQDRQFILSSKKLLLSDSGFYLCAWSPGTGYEQYFGPGTRLTVT.

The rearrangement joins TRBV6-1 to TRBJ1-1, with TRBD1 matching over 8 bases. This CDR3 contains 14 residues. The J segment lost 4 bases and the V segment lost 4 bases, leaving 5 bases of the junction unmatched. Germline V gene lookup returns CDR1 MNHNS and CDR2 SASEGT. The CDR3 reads CASSAKQGGTEAFF. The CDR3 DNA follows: TGTGCCAGCAGTGCCAAACAGGGGGGCACTGAAGCTTTCTTT.

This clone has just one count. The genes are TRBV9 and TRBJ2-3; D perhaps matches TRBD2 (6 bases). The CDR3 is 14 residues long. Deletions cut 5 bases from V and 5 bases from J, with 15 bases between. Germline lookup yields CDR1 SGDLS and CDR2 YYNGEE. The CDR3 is CASRKGLGQDTQYF. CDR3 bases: TGTGCCAGCAGGAAGGGACTTGGCCAAGATACGCAGTATTTT. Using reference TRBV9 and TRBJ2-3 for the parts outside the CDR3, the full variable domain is DSGVTQTPKHLITATGQRVTLRCSPRSGDLSVYWYQQSLDQGLQFLIQYYNGEERAKGNILERFSAQQFPDLHSELNLSSLELGDSALYFCASRKGLGQDTQYFGPGTRLTVL.

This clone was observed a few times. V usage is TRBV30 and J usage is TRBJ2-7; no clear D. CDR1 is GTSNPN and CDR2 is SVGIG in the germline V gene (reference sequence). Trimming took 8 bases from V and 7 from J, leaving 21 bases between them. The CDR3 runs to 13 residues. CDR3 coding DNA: TGTGCCGGGGAATCGATACTTTCCTCGGAGCAGTACTTC. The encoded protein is CAGESILSSEQYF.

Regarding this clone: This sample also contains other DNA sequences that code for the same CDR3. This chain's CDR3 is CASSLAGGPNTGELFF. Written as DNA, the CDR3 is TGCGCCAGCAGCTTGGCCGGGGGGCCGAACACCGGGGAGCTGTTTTTT. The rearrangement links TRBV5-1 to TRBJ2-2; D may be TRBD2 (7 bases). V lost 0 bases, J lost 0 bases, and 9 bases lay in between. The CDR3 is made up of 16 amino acids. The V gene's germline CDR1 is SGHRS and CDR2 YFSETQ.

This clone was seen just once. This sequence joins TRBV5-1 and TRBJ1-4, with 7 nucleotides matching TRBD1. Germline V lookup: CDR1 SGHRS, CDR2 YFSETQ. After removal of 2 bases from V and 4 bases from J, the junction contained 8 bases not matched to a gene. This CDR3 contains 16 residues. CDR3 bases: TGCGCCAGCAGCTTACGAGGGACAGCGAATAATGAAAAACTGTTTTTT. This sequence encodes CASSLRGTANNEKLFF.

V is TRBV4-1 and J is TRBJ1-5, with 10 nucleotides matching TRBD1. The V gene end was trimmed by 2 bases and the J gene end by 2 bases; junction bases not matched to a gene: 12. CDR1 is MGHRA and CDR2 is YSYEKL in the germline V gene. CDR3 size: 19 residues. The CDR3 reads CASSQLPLDRGHGNQPQHF. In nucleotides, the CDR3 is TGCGCCAGCAGCCAATTACCTCTCGACAGGGGGCATGGCAATCAGCCCCAGCATTTT.

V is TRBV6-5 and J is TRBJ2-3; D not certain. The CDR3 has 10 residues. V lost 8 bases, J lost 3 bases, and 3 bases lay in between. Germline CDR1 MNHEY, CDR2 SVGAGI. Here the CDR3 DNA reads TGTGCCAGCCCTACAGATACGCAGTATTTT. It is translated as CASPTDTQYF.